A single sample gave rise to the 30 T cell receptor beta chains below, sequenced in a study of blood T cell repertoires in COVID-19. The repertoire was sequenced with immunoSEQ multiplex PCR; TCRdb's copy has only in-frame clones and lacks some. The profile shows roughly 300,000 clones, approximately 86% of them singletons. The sample taken for sequencing was PBMCs or T cells enriched from blood (not recorded which). The receptor source for this set is a woman in her thirties or forties with acute COVID-19.

This sequence joins TRBV5-4 and TRBJ1-4, with 7 nucleotides matching TRBD1. V was clipped by 2 bases and J by 7 bases; unmatched bases: 2. CDR3 length: 13 residues. CDR1 is SGHNT, CDR2 YYREEE, per germline (reference sequence). This CDR3 reads CASSLWTGEKLFF. In DNA, the CDR3 is TGTGCCAGCAGCTTATGGACAGGTGAAAAACTGTTTTTT.

The gene calls are TRBV7-6 and TRBJ1-6; no firm D call. Per germline, CDR1 SGHVS and CDR2 FNYEAQ. Trimming took off 6 bases at V and 4 bases at J, with 7 bases between the two ends. This CDR3 comprises 13 residues. The CDR3 DNA reads TGTGCCAGCAGTCGGGAGTATAATTCACCCCTCCACTTT. It encodes CASSREYNSPLHF. Complete variable domain (other parts from reference TRBV7-6 and TRBJ1-6): GAGVSQSPRYKVTKRGQDVALRCDPISGHVSLYWYRQALGQGPEFLTYFNYEAQQDKSGLPNDRFSAERPEGSISTLTIQRTEQRDSAMYRCASSREYNSPLHFGNGTRLTVT.

The chain joins TRBV19 to TRBJ1-1; D remains ambiguous. The V gene's germline CDR1 is LNHDA and CDR2 SQIVND (reference sequence). The V gene lost 1 base and the J gene lost 2 bases, with 8 bases spanning the gap. This CDR3 spans 14 amino acids. The chain's CDR3 is CASSIALVNTEAFF. As DNA, the CDR3 is TGTGCCAGTAGTATAGCCCTAGTTAACACTGAAGCTTTCTTT.

The chain combines TRBV4-2 with TRBJ2-4, with a possible D match to TRBD1 (5 bases). Germline V gene sequence: CDR1 LGHNA, CDR2 YNFKEQ. V dropped 0 bases and J dropped 2 bases, with 8 bases sitting between them. CDR3 length: 15 amino acids. Here the CDR3 reads CASSQEAGSKNIQYF. Written as DNA, the CDR3 is TGTGCCAGCAGCCAAGAAGCAGGGTCCAAAAACATTCAGTACTTC.

The chain links TRBV19 to TRBJ1-3; a weak D match, TRBD1 (6 bases). This CDR3 spans 15 amino acids. Trimming took 10 bases from V and 1 from J, leaving 17 bases between them. Per germline, CDR1 LNHDA and CDR2 SQIVND (reference sequence). Written as DNA, the CDR3 is TGTGCCACCGAGGGTCAGGGGATATCTGGAAACACCATATATTTT. It translates to CATEGQGISGNTIYF.

The V call is TRBV19, the J call TRBJ1-5, with TRBD1 matching over 7 bases. The CDR3 spans 16 residues. The junction had 10 bases not matched to a gene; V was cut back by 4 bases and J by 4 bases. Germline lookup yields CDR1 LNHDA and CDR2 SQIVND (reference sequence). The CDR3 DNA reads as TGTGCCAGTAGTACCCCGGCCCGGGACAGAAATCAGCCCCAGCATTTT. Translated: CASSTPARDRNQPQHF.

The chain couples TRBV29-1 to TRBJ1-1; D not resolved. With 6 bases removed from V and 0 bases from J, the gap between germline ends came to 8 bases. Per the germline V gene, CDR1 is SQVTM and CDR2 is ANQGSEA. The length of the CDR3 is 12 residues. CDR3 residues: CSVRGMNTEAFF. CDR3 DNA: TGCAGCGTGAGAGGTATGAACACTGAAGCTTTCTTT.

The chain carries TRBV7-9 and TRBJ1-1, with 10 bases fitting TRBD1. The J segment lost 4 bases and the V segment lost 3 bases, leaving 11 bases of the junction unmatched. This CDR3 region has 17 residues. CDR1 and CDR2 (germline): SEHNR, FQNEAQ (reference sequence). DNA of the CDR3: TGTGCCAGCAGCTTTTTTGGACAGGGGGAGAGGAGCACTGAAGCTTTCTTT. It encodes CASSFFGQGERSTEAFF.

The chain employs TRBV28 and TRBJ2-4; 16 positions match TRBD2. The V and J ends lost 3 bases and 4 bases, in that order; junction bases with no gene match: 6. The CDR3 consists of 18 residues. The V gene's germline CDR1 is MDHEN and CDR2 SYDVKM. CDR3 in amino acids: CASSLGLAGGPAKNIQYF. The CDR3 DNA sequence: TGTGCCAGCAGTTTGGGACTAGCGGGAGGGCCTGCAAAAAACATTCAGTACTTC.

In the case of this clone: Other nucleotide sequences in the sample specify the same CDR3. The chain has TRBV5-1 and TRBJ1-5; TRBD1 matches 9 bases. The V segment lost 4 bases and the J segment 2 bases; nucleotides outside the gene matches: 4. The CDR3 has 15 residues. Per germline, CDR1 SGHRS and CDR2 YFSETQ. The CDR3 DNA reads TGCGCCAGCAGCACTACAGGGGGCGGCAATCAGCCCCAGCATTTT. It encodes CASSTTGGGNQPQHF.

The rearrangement joins TRBV20-1 to TRBJ1-2; the D is unclear. V was cut by 6 bases and J by 8 bases, with 13 bases left in between. The V gene's germline CDR1 is DFQATT and CDR2 SNEGSKA (reference sequence). This CDR3 is built from 11 residues. The CDR3 reads CSASRVFGYTF. The CDR3 DNA sequence: TGCAGTGCCAGTCGGGTTTTCGGCTACACCTTC.

The chain joins TRBV7-2 to TRBJ2-5; the D gene is possibly TRBD2 (6 bases). The germline V and J ends were trimmed by 4 bases and 4 bases, with 13 bases remaining between them. The germline V gene has CDR1 SGHTA and CDR2 FQGNSA. The CDR3 totals 14 residues. The CDR3 region is CASSSQGGIETQYF. The CDR3 coding sequence is TGTGCCAGCAGCTCGCAAGGAGGGATAGAGACCCAGTACTTC.

The V call is TRBV5-1, the J call TRBJ2-3; 10 bases match TRBD2. The V gene's germline CDR1 is SGHRS and CDR2 YFSETQ. Losses at the gene ends were 8 bases for V and 2 bases for J; bases not matched to a gene: 11. This CDR3 comprises 16 residues. Here the CDR3 reads CASLKTGLAFTDTQYF. The CDR3, as DNA: TGCGCCAGTTTGAAGACGGGACTAGCGTTCACAGATACGCAGTATTTT.

This chain uses TRBV7-8 with TRBJ2-5, with TRBD2 matching 7 bases. The ends lost 3 bases at V and 5 bases at J; junction bases unmatched: 9. CDR1 is SGHVS and CDR2 is FQNEAQ in the germline V gene. The CDR3 runs to 15 residues. This CDR3 reads CASSLAGGSGETQYF. In DNA, the CDR3 is TGTGCCAGCAGCTTGGCGGGCGGGAGTGGGGAGACCCAGTACTTC.

The V gene is TRBV2, the J gene TRBJ1-5; TRBD1 matches at 8 bases. This CDR3 comprises 16 residues. Germline lookup yields CDR1 SNHLY and CDR2 FYNNEI. The J segment lost 6 bases and the V segment lost 6 bases, leaving 13 bases of the junction unmatched. CDR3 in amino acids: CASSPTGTGGSQPQHF. CDR3 DNA: TGTGCCAGCAGCCCTACCGGGACAGGTGGCAGTCAGCCCCAGCATTTT.

The V call is TRBV6-5, the J call TRBJ1-5, with 11 nucleotides matching TRBD1. CDR3 length: 13 amino acids. J lost 6 bases, V lost 8 bases, and 3 bases had no gene match. Germline V gene lookup returns CDR1 MNHEY and CDR2 SVGAGI. CDR3 sequence: CASGQGASQPQHF. In nucleotides, the CDR3 is TGTGCCAGCGGACAGGGGGCCAGTCAGCCCCAGCATTTT.

The DNA for the CDR3 is TGTGCCAGCAGCTTAACCCCGGGACACTACACAGATACGCAGTATTTT. This codes for CASSLTPGHYTDTQYF. The chain is built from TRBV11-2 and TRBJ2-3, with D perhaps TRBD1 (6 bases). Germline V lookup: CDR1 SGHAT, CDR2 FQNNGV. The CDR3 length is 16 residues. V dropped 2 bases and J dropped 2 bases, with 14 bases sitting between them.

This clone was picked up a small number of times. The chain recombines TRBV2 with TRBJ2-5; unclear D gene. The CDR3 consists of 14 residues. The V end was cut by 6 bases, the J end by 5 bases, with 16 bases between. The germline V gene has CDR1 SNHLY and CDR2 FYNNEI. The CDR3, as DNA: TGTGCCAGCAGGCTGGCCCGGAGCCGGGAGACCCAGTACTTC. Translated, it gives CASRLARSRETQYF.

The CDR3 sequence is CARVLTSGTVYEKLFF. In DNA form, the CDR3 reads TGTGCCAGAGTCTTAACTTCCGGGACAGTTTATGAAAAACTGTTTTTT. V and J are TRBV6-4 and TRBJ1-4; 7 bases are shared with TRBD1. J gave up 6 bases and V 9 bases, and 16 bases lay outside the gene matches. This CDR3 is built from 16 residues. Per germline, CDR1 MRHNA and CDR2 SNTAGT.

The V call is TRBV3-1 (or the pseudogene TRBV3-2), the J call TRBJ1-2, with D maybe TRBD1 (5 bases). This CDR3 region has 12 residues. Trimming removed 5 bases at V and 4 bases at J, with 8 bases between. Germline V lookup: CDR1 LGHDT, CDR2 YNNKEL (reference sequence). The CDR3 loop is CASSGAVYGYTF. CDR3 sequence (DNA): TGTGCCAGCAGCGGGGCAGTCTATGGCTACACCTTC.

V is TRBV12-2 and J is TRBJ1-2. TRBV12-2 is tagged as a pseudogene. The CDR3 is 14 amino acids. The CDR3 coding sequence is TGTGCAAGTCGCTTAGGTACGGTTCTCTATGGCTACACCTTC. This codes for CASRLGTVLYGYTF.

Here the CDR3 reads CASSPRDKKETQYF. CDR3 coding DNA: TGTGCCAGCAGCCCCAGGGACAAGAAAGAGACCCAGTACTTC. This chain joins TRBV6-5 and TRBJ2-5; D may be TRBD1 (6 bases). CDR3 length: 14 amino acids. Trimming took 6 bases from V and 3 from J, leaving 14 bases between them. Per the germline V gene, CDR1 is MNHEY and CDR2 is SVGAGI.

The rearrangement joins TRBV29-1 to TRBJ2-5; 10 nucleotides match TRBD2. V trimming: 7 bases; J trimming: 5 bases; junction bases outside the gene matches: 10. The CDR3 has 14 amino acids. The germline V gene encodes CDR1 SQVTM and CDR2 ANQGSEA. The CDR3 sequence: CSGRGTSATETQYF. The DNA for the CDR3 is TGCAGCGGGCGGGGGACTAGCGCTACGGAGACCCAGTACTTC.

The V call is TRBV28, the J call TRBJ2-3; the match to TRBD2 covers 10 bases. After removal of 7 bases from V and 0 bases from J, the junction contained 16 bases not matched to a gene. The CDR3 length is 19 residues. CDR1 and CDR2 from the germline V gene are MDHEN and SYDVKM. CDR3 amino acids: CASIHGGLAIDSSTDTQYF. CDR3 DNA sequence: TGTGCCAGCATTCATGGGGGACTAGCGATCGACTCCAGCACAGATACGCAGTATTTT.

The rearrangement links TRBV5-6 to TRBJ1-6, with 7 bases that match TRBD1. Germline trimming cut 4 bases from V and 7 bases from J; bases unmatched to any gene: 5. CDR1 is SGHDT, CDR2 YYEEEE, per germline. The length of the CDR3 is 14 residues. This chain's CDR3 is CASSPGTANSPLHF. The CDR3 DNA sequence: TGTGCCAGCAGCCCCGGGACAGCGAATTCACCCCTCCACTTT.

This sequence joins TRBV7-2 and TRBJ1-2, with D unclear. V was trimmed by 5 bases and J by 7 bases, leaving 11 bases between them. CDR3 size: 12 residues. CDR1 is SGHTA and CDR2 is FQGNSA in the germline V gene. The CDR3 DNA is TGTGCCAGCAGCCCCGGGATTGGTGGCTACACCTTC. This gives the protein CASSPGIGGYTF.

The chain uses TRBV5-1 and TRBJ2-1; 8 bases agree with TRBD2. V shed 7 bases, J shed 6 bases, and the junction held 12 bases outside the gene matches. Germline CDR1 is SGHRS and CDR2 is YFSETQ. This CDR3 is 15 amino acids long. For the CDR3, the DNA is TGCGCCAGCTTGCCGGGACTAGTCAGTTCCAATGAGCAGTTCTTC. Translation: CASLPGLVSSNEQFF. Variable domain in full (rest from reference TRBV5-1 and TRBJ2-1): KAGVTQTPRYLIKTRGQQVTLSCSPISGHRSVSWYQQTPGQGLQFLFEYFSETQRNKGNFPGRFSGRQFSNSRSEMNVSTLELGDSALYLCASLPGLVSSNEQFFGPGTRLTVL.

This clone was observed a single time. V gene TRBV5-4 combines with J gene TRBJ2-3; 11 nucleotides align to TRBD2. Germline V gene sequence: CDR1 SGHNT, CDR2 YYREEE (reference sequence). With 0 bases clipped from V and 5 bases from J, the junction kept 8 bases outside the gene matches. The CDR3 runs 17 residues. CDR3: CASSLVLAGGGGDTQYF. As DNA, the CDR3 is TGTGCCAGCAGCTTGGTCTTAGCGGGAGGGGGGGGAGATACGCAGTATTTT.

A single count supports this clone. The chain uses TRBV28 and TRBJ2-1, with unresolved D. The germline V gene encodes CDR1 MDHEN and CDR2 SYDVKM. Trimming took 4 bases from V and 9 from J, leaving 10 bases between them. The CDR3 length is 12 residues. The CDR3 DNA reads as TGTGCCAGCAGTTCACTTGGGCGTGAGCAGTTCTTC. Translation gives CASSSLGREQFF. Based on the CDR3 plus reference TRBV28 and TRBJ2-1, the full variable domain is DVKVTQSSRYLVKRTGEKVFLECVQDMDHENMFWYRQDPGLGLRLIYFSYDVKMKEKGDIPEGYSVSREKKERFSLILESASTNQTSMYLCASSSLGREQFFGPGTRLTVL.

In the case of this clone: Germline is not matched at one junction end, which may reflect a read error. This chain connects TRBV19 to TRBJ2-5; D is perhaps TRBD2 (6 bases). Per the germline V gene, CDR1 is LNHDA and CDR2 is SQIVND (reference sequence). CDR3 length: 15 amino acids. CDR3 DNA: TGTGCCAGTAGTACTTCTGGGAAGGGCGGGGCTCCGCAGGACTTC. Translation: CASSTSGKGGAPQDF.